This T cell receptor beta chain was captured in a study of blood T cells in healthy people across ages. This clonotype showed up just a few times. Its specificity is unknown. CDR1 is LGHDT and CDR2 is YNNKEL in the germline V gene (reference sequence). This CDR3 region has 13 residues. The V end lost 2 bases, the J end lost 4 bases, and 7 bases lay between the germline ends. A second roughly 6 to 12 cycle PCR used barcoded and J-beta primers. TCRdb analysed the 5' RACE reads with MiXCR anew, one entry per CDR3 protein. The sample has 720,000 or so distinct CDR3 sequences; approximately 40% are singletons. Study-level results: Using unsorted PBMCs precluded a conclusive naive versus antigen-experienced comparison.

What was sequenced was blood. The clonotype was recovered from a man aged 80 or over in good health. The chain couples TRBV3-1 to TRBJ2-3; unclear D gene. CDR3 residues: CASSQSRADTQYF. The CDR3 DNA is TGTGCCAGCAGCCAAAGTCGGGCAGATACGCAGTATTTT.